Sequencing of this T cell receptor beta chain was carried out in a study of T cell repertoires in cytomegalovirus infection. Findings of the study overall: Cumulated frequencies of public TCR beta families served to identify carriers of CMV plus the relevant HLA.

TCRdb processed the reads anew with MiXCR; each CDR3 protein has one entry. Here the sample spans around 530,000 distinct CDR3 sequences, about 15% being singletons. Trimming stripped 2 bases from V and 5 bases from J, with 9 bases between. Germline lookup yields CDR1 LNHDA and CDR2 SQIVND (reference sequence). CDR3 length: 14 amino acids. Note on this clonotype: Its antigen is as yet unknown.

Sequencing input: CD8+ T cells from PBMCs. The sequence derives from a human donor in good health (CMV status not recorded). Some clones in this sample may be carry-over from other donors' samples. The rearrangement links TRBV19 to TRBJ2-2; D unclear. This CDR3 reads CASSIQGLTGELFF. In DNA, the CDR3 is TGTGCCAGTAGTATACAAGGGCTTACCGGGGAGCTGTTTTTT.